The 15 T cell receptor beta chains listed next were all sequenced from one sample in a study of T cell changes during pregnancy in multiple sclerosis. Assay used: immunoSEQ multiplex PCR; TCRdb lists only in-frame clones, some missing. The sample comprises 36,000 or so clones, roughly 92% of which are singletons, and less than 1.5% rests with the top ten. Sequenced input: PBMCs (not recorded whether the cells were cultured). The origin of the receptors is a female donor with multiple sclerosis, enrolled in a pregnancy study.

V is TRBV5-1 and J is TRBJ2-1, with TRBD2 identical over 9 bases. From germline, CDR1 is SGHRS and CDR2 YFSETQ. This CDR3 is 16 amino acids long. The J segment lost 2 bases and the V segment lost 4 bases, leaving 7 bases of the junction unmatched. Here the CDR3 reads CASSRLAGPTYNEQFF. CDR3 coding DNA: TGCGCCAGCAGCCGGCTAGCGGGACCAACCTACAATGAGCAGTTCTTC. The full variable domain, its missing parts supplied by reference TRBV5-1 and TRBJ2-1, is KAGVTQTPRYLIKTRGQQVTLSCSPISGHRSVSWYQQTPGQGLQFLFEYFSETQRNKGNFPGRFSGRQFSNSRSEMNVSTLELGDSALYLCASSRLAGPTYNEQFFGPGTRLTVL.

This chain links TRBV6-1 with TRBJ1-3, with 7 bases matching TRBD1. V lost 8 bases and J lost 2; bases outside the gene matches: 6. Germline V CDR1 and CDR2: MNHNS, SASEGT. The CDR3 sequence is 14 residues long. CDR3 residues: CASGARGPGNTIYF. For the CDR3, the DNA is TGTGCCAGCGGGGCAAGGGGGCCTGGAAACACCATATATTTT.

The V gene is TRBV18, the J gene TRBJ2-1; D ambiguous. Trimming left V 3 bases short and J 4 bases short, with 10 bases between. CDR3 length: 14 residues. Germline V gene sequence: CDR1 KGHSH, CDR2 LQKENI. CDR3 DNA: TGTGCCAGCTCACCGATTCGCGTTTACAATGAGCAGTTCTTC. Translated: CASSPIRVYNEQFF.

The CDR3 bases are TGCAGCGTTGAAGTGTTCTGGTCTAGCAATGAGCAGTTCTTC. Translation gives CSVEVFWSSNEQFF. The rearrangement uses TRBV29-1 and TRBJ2-1; D not resolved. The CDR3 sequence is 14 residues long. Germline lookup yields CDR1 SQVTM and CDR2 ANQGSEA. V was shortened by 1 base and J by 6 bases, with 13 bases between the two germline ends.

This clone appeared a few times. The chain recombines TRBV6-1 with TRBJ1-5; D possibly corresponds to TRBD1 (6 bases). CDR1 and CDR2 from the germline V gene are MNHNS and SASEGT. V was shortened by 10 bases and J by 0 bases, with 16 bases between the two germline ends. The CDR3 runs to 15 residues. CDR3: CATLLPQGSNQPQHF. The CDR3, as DNA: TGTGCCACGTTATTGCCACAGGGTAGCAATCAGCCCCAGCATTTT.

This clone appeared a single time. This chain joins TRBV19 and TRBJ1-1; D is possibly TRBD1 (6 bases). Germline assignment: CDR1 LNHDA and CDR2 SQIVND (reference sequence). CDR3 length: 14 residues. Trimming removed 4 bases from V and 1 base from J, with 10 bases in between. As DNA, the CDR3 is TGTGCCAGTAGTACCTCGACAGGGAACACTGAAGCTTTCTTT. Translated, it gives CASSTSTGNTEAFF.

The gene calls are TRBV28 and TRBJ2-2, with TRBD2 identical over 12 bases. Germline V gene lookup returns CDR1 MDHEN and CDR2 SYDVKM. The CDR3 runs to 17 residues. V was clipped by 7 bases and J by 6 bases; unmatched bases: 12. The CDR3 protein is CASTDSPLAGGAGELFF. Here the CDR3 DNA reads TGTGCCAGCACCGACTCCCCTCTAGCGGGAGGGGCCGGGGAGCTGTTTTTT.

This clone was detected once. This chain connects TRBV5-1 to TRBJ2-7; tentative D call: TRBD1 (6 bases). V was pared by 2 bases and J by 6 bases, with 12 bases between. The CDR3 contains 13 residues. Germline values: CDR1 SGHRS, CDR2 YFSETQ. CDR3 sequence reads: CASSLTGLGEQYF. In nucleotides, the CDR3 is TGCGCCAGCAGCTTAACAGGGTTGGGCGAGCAGTACTTC.

The chain uses TRBV18 and TRBJ2-7; tentative D call: TRBD1 (5 bases). V lost 0 bases to trimming and J lost 4 bases, with 13 bases between them. The CDR3 covers 15 residues. Germline V gene lookup returns CDR1 KGHSH and CDR2 LQKENI. The DNA of the CDR3 is TGTGCCAGCTCACCACCGAGCAGGGCGTCTTACGAGCAGTACTTC. Its protein is CASSPPSRASYEQYF.

There are a few counts of this clone. The gene calls are TRBV13 and TRBJ2-5, with TRBD1 matching 9 bases. The CDR3 sequence is 16 residues long. J lost 5 bases, V lost 4 bases, and 11 bases had no gene match. In germline, CDR1 is PRHDT, CDR2 FYEKMQ (reference sequence). CDR3 sequence reads: CASSSGGTGQEETQYF. For the CDR3, the DNA is TGTGCCAGCAGCTCAGGGGGGACAGGGCAGGAGGAGACCCAGTACTTC. Combining the CDR3 with reference TRBV13 and TRBJ2-5 gives the whole variable domain AAGVIQSPRHLIKEKRETATLKCYPIPRHDTVYWYQQGPGQDPQFLISFYEKMQSDKGSIPDRFSAQQFSDYHSELNMSSLELGDSALYFCASSSGGTGQEETQYFGPGTRLLVL.

The chain combines TRBV7-2 with TRBJ1-3; 8 bases fit TRBD1. V lost 2 bases and J lost 8; bases outside the gene matches: 8. The CDR3 spans 15 residues. Germline V gene lookup returns CDR1 SGHTA and CDR2 FQGNSA. The CDR3 loop reads CASSLRTGNGDTIYF. CDR3 bases: TGTGCCAGCAGCTTACGGACAGGGAACGGGGACACCATATATTTT.

This chain joins TRBV6-1 and TRBJ1-5; D uncertain. Trimming pared 5 bases from V and 0 bases from J, leaving 11 bases between. This CDR3 is 15 amino acids long. Germline V CDR1 and CDR2: MNHNS, SASEGT. Here the CDR3 reads CASSLTAFSNQPQHF. The CDR3 DNA reads TGTGCCAGCAGTCTAACAGCGTTTAGCAATCAGCCCCAGCATTTT.

This chain uses TRBV2 with TRBJ2-7, with D possibly TRBD1 on 6 matching bases. The CDR3 runs to 17 residues. V gave up 6 bases and J gave up 0 bases, with 21 bases separating them. Looked up from germline, CDR1 is SNHLY and CDR2 is FYNNEI. CDR3 nucleotide sequence: TGTGCCAGCAGCGATAACCCTGTCGGGACACCCTCCTACGAGCAGTACTTC. This codes for CASSDNPVGTPSYEQYF.

The J gene is TRBJ2-2, the V gene TRBV9; D unresolved. Germline V gene lookup returns CDR1 SGDLS and CDR2 YYNGEE. This CDR3 has 14 amino acids. Deletions cut 0 bases from V and 6 bases from J, with 9 bases between. DNA for the CDR3: TGTGCCAGCAGCGTAGAGGCGCTGCCCGGGGAGCTGTTTTTT. Protein product: CASSVEALPGELFF. The full variable domain, rest sourced from reference TRBV9 and TRBJ2-2, is DSGVTQTPKHLITATGQRVTLRCSPRSGDLSVYWYQQSLDQGLQFLIQYYNGEERAKGNILERFSAQQFPDLHSELNLSSLELGDSALYFCASSVEALPGELFFGEGSRLTVL.

The rearrangement joins TRBV7-3 to TRBJ2-2; D not certain. The CDR3 spans 14 residues. Trimming left V 4 bases short and J 1 base short, with 7 bases between. Germline V CDR1 and CDR2: SGHTA, FQGTGA. The CDR3, as DNA: TGTGCCAGCAGCTCCGCAAGGAACACCGGGGAGCTGTTTTTT. Its protein is CASSSARNTGELFF. Together with reference TRBV7-3 and TRBJ2-2, the CDR3 gives the full variable domain: GAGVSQTPSNKVTEKGKYVELRCDPISGHTALYWYRQSLGQGPEFLIYFQGTGAADDSGLPNDRFFAVRPEGSVSTLKIQRTERGDSAVYLCASSSARNTGELFFGEGSRLTVL.